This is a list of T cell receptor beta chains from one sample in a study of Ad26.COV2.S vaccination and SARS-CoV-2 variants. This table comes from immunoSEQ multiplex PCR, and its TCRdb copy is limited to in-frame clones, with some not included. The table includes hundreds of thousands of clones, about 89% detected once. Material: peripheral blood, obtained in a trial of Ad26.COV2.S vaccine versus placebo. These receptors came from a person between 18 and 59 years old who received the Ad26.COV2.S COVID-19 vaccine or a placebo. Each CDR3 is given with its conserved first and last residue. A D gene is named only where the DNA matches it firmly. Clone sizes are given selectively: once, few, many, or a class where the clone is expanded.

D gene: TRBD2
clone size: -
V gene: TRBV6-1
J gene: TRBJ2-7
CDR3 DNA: TGTGCCAGCAGTGAAGCGACTAGCGGGAGGGTCTACGAGCAGTACTTC
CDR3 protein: CASSEATSGRVYEQYF

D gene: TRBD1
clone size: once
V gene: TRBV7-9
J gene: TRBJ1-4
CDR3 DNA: TGTGCCAGCAGCTCAGGACAGGGTGGGGATGAAAAACTGTTTTTT
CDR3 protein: CASSSGQGGDEKLFF

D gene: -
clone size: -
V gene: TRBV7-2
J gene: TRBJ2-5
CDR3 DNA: TGTGCCAGCGCCATATGGGAGACCCAGTACTTC
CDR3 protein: CASAIWETQYF

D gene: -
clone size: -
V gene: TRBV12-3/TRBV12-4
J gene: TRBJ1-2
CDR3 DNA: TGTGCCAGCAGTTCAGGGTCCTATGGCTACACCTTC
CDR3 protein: CASSSGSYGYTF

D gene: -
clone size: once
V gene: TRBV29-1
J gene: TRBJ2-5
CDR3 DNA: TGCAGCGGCAGGCCCTTTCAGGGCCCCGAAATCCAGTACTTC
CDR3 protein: CSGRPFQGPEIQYF

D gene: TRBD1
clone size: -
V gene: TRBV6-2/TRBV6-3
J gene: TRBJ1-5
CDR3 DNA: TGTGCCAGCAGTAAACCTACCGGGACAGGGCGTGGGCAGCCCCAGCATTTT
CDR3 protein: CASSKPTGTGRGQPQHF

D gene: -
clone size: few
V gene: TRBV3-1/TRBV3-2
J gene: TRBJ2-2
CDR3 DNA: TGTGCCAGCAGCCAAGGGACTACCGGGGAGCTGTTTTTT
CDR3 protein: CASSQGTTGELFF

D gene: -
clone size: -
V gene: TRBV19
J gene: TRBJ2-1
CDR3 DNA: TGTGCCAGTAGTATTCCCGGACAGTACAATGAGCAGTTCTTC
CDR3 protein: CASSIPGQYNEQFF

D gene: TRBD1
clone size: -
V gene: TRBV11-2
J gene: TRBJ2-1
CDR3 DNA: TGTGCCAGCAGCCCCCTGGCAGGGGGCTCCTACAATGAGCAGTTCTTC
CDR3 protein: CASSPLAGGSYNEQFF

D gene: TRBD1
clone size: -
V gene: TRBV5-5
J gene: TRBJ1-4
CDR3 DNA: TGTGCCAGCAGCTATAGACAGGGGCGTGAAAAACTGTTTTTT
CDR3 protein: CASSYRQGREKLFF

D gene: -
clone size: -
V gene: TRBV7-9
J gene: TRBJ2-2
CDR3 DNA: TGTGCCACCGCATCGACAGGCGCGAACACCGGGGAGCTGTTTTTT
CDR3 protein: CATASTGANTGELFF

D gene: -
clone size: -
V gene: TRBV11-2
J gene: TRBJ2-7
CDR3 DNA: TGTGCCAGCAGCTTACACTACTCCTACGAGCAGTACTTC
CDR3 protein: CASSLHYSYEQYF

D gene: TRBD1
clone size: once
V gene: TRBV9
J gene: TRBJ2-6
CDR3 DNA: TGTGCCAGCAGCGCGGGACAGGTCCGAAAATGGAGCTCTGGGGCCAACGTCCTGACTTTC
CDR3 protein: CASSAGQVRKWSSGANVLTF

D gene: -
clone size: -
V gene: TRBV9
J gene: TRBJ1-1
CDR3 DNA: TGTGCCAGCAGTGCTCACAGGGACACTGAAGCTTTCTTT
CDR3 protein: CASSAHRDTEAFF

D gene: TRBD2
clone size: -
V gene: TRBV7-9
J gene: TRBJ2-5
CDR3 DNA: TGTGCCAGCAGCTTAGATAAGCTAGCGGGAGGGCCGGGAGAGACCCAGTACTTC
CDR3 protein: CASSLDKLAGGPGETQYF

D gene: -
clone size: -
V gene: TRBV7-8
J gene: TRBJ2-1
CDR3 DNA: TGTGCCAGCAGCCCCCCCGGGACGCGACGTATCGGCGCCCACAATGAGCAGTTCTTC
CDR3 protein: CASSPPGTRRIGAHNEQFF

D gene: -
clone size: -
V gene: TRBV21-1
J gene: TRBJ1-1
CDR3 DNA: TGTGCCAGCAGCAACCGGCCGCCTGAGAGGGACACTGAAGCTTTCTTT
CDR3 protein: CASSNRPPERDTEAFF

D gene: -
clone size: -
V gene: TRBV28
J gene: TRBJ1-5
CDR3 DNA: TGTGCCAGCAGTCAAACAGGGTCGGGTAATCAGCCCCAGCATTTT
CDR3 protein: CASSQTGSGNQPQHF

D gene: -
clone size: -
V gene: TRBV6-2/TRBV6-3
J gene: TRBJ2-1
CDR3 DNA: TGTGCCAGCAGTTACGACCTAGGCACGGGCAATGAGCAGTTCTTC
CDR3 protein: CASSYDLGTGNEQFF

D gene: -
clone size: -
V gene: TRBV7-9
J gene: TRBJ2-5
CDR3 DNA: TGTGCCAGCAGCTTCGGGTTGTCAGAGACCCAGTACTTC
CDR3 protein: CASSFGLSETQYF

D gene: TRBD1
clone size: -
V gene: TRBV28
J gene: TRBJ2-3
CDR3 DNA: TGTGCCAGCCTTGACCTTACAGGGGGTAAAAGCACAGATACGCAGTATTTT
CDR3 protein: CASLDLTGGKSTDTQYF

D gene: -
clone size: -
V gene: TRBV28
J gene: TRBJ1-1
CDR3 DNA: TGTGCCAGCAGTTCCCCGGGACAGAACACTGAAGCTTTCTTT
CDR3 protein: CASSSPGQNTEAFF

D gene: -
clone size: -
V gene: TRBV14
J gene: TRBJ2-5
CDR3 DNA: TGTGCCAGCAGCCATCCAGACTACCAAGAGACCCAGTACTTC
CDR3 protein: CASSHPDYQETQYF

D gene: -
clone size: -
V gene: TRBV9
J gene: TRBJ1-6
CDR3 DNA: TGTGCCAGCAGCGTAGGCCAGGGAAATTCACCCCTCCACTTT
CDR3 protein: CASSVGQGNSPLHF

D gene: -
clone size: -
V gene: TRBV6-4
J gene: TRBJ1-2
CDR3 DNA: TGTGCCAGCAGTGACTCGCAAAAGAGGGGCCTTCGTCGCGGCGCTAACTATGGCTACACCTTC
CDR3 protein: CASSDSQKRGLRRGANYGYTF

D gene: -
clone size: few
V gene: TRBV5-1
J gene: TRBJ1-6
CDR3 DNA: TGCGCCAGCAGCTTGGCCGCACAGAGCTCCTATAATTCACCCCTCCACTTT
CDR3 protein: CASSLAAQSSYNSPLHF

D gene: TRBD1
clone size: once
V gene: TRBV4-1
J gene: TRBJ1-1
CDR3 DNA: TGCGCCAGCAGCCAAGGAAGGCTTACGGGACAGGCGAACACTGAAGCTTTCTTT
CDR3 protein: CASSQGRLTGQANTEAFF

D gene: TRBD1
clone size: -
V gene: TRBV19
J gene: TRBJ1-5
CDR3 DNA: TGTGCCAGTAGTTACAGGGGGCGCGAGGGTAGCAATCAGCCCCAGCATTTT
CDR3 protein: CASSYRGREGSNQPQHF

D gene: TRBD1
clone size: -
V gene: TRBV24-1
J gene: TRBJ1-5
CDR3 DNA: TGTGCCACCAGTGATAGGACAGGGGGAAGACCCCAGCATTTT
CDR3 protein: CATSDRTGGRPQHF

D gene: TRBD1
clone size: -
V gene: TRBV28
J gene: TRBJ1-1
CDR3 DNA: TGTGCCAGCAGGCTCGACAGGGGGCGCACTGAAGCTTTCTTT
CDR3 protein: CASRLDRGRTEAFF

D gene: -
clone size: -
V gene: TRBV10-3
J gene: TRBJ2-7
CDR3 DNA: TGTGCCATCAGTGAGTCGGAGTACTCCTACGAGCAGTACTTC
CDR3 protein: CAISESEYSYEQYF

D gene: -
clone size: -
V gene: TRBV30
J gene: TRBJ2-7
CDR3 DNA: TGTGCCTGGAGTGCTGGGACCATGAGGGAGCAGTACTTC
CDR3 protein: CAWSAGTMREQYF

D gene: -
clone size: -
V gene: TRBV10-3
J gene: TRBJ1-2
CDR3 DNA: TGTGCCATCAGTGGGGAGACGGCCGTCTATGGCTACACCTTC
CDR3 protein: CAISGETAVYGYTF

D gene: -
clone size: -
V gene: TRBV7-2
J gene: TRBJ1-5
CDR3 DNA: TGTGCCAGCAGTACAGGGTTTCAGCCCCAGCATTTT
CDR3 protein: CASSTGFQPQHF

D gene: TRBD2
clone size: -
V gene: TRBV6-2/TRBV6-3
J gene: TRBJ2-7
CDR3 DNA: TGTGCCAGCAGTGGACTAGCGCAAAGCTCCTACGAGCAGTACTTC
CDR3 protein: CASSGLAQSSYEQYF

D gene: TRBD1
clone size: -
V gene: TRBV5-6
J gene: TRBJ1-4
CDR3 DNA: TGTGCCAGCAGCCCTATAGGGACAGCCAGGAATGAAAAACTGTTTTTT
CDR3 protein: CASSPIGTARNEKLFF

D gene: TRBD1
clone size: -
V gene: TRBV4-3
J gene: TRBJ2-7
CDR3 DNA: TGCGCCAGCAGCCAAGAACCGGGACAGGGCTACGAGCAGTACTTC
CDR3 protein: CASSQEPGQGYEQYF

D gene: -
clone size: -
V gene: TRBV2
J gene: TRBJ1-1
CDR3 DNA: TGTGCCAGCAGTGTGGCCCGGGGTGCTTTCTTT
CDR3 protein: CASSVARGAFF

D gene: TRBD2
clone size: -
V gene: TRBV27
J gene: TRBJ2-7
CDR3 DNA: TGTGCCAGCAGTTATCGACTAGCGACGACCTACGAGCAGTACTTC
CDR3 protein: CASSYRLATTYEQYF

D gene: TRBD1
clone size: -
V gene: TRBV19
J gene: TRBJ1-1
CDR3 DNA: TGTGCCAGTAGTCACCCCGGGACAGGCTGGAACACTGAAGCTTTCTTT
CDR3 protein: CASSHPGTGWNTEAFF

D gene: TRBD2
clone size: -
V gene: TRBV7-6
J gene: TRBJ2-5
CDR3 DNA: TGTGCCAGCAGCGCCAGGACTAGCGGGGGTTTAAGCGAGACCCAGTACTTC
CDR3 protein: CASSARTSGGLSETQYF

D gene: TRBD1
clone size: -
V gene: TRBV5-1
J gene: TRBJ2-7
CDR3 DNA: TGCGCCAGCAGCCCGGCCGGGACAGGTCCCTACGAGCAGTACTTC
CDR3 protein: CASSPAGTGPYEQYF